The clone carrying this T cell receptor beta chain was observed a single time. Antigen specificity is unknown. Time point indicated: pre-treatment sample, taken before nivolumab and TIL therapy. The CDR3 is 15 residues long. Germline trimming cut 4 bases from V and 6 bases from J; bases unmatched to any gene: 15. Germline CDR1 and CDR2: SQVTM and ANQGSEA. The immunoSEQ assay was v3. Libraries were sequenced to around 2 million read pairs (survey) or about 4.5-6 million (deep). Assay: immunoSEQ multiplex PCR; the TCRdb copy retains only in-frame clones and omits some. The table records 60,000 or so clones, 55% to 75% of them present only once. The source of the sample is a study of TIL therapy for anti-PD-1-resistant metastatic lung cancer. About the research overall: Tumors had a median PD-L1 proportion score of 6%.

Notes on the study in general: After infusion, TIL clonotypes partly replaced peripheral T cells and declined over months.

This receptor was identified in a person between 30 and 79 years old with non-small cell lung cancer. V usage is TRBV29-1 and J usage is TRBJ2-7, with 7 bases identical to TRBD1. The sequencing used blood, collected at baseline. CDR3 nucleotide sequence: TGCAGCGTTGCTAAGGGACAGTCTTACGGAGGCGAGCAGTACTTC. Translating it yields CSVAKGQSYGGEQYF.